The clone carrying this T cell receptor beta chain turned up a few times. These data come from a study of blood T cell repertoires in COVID-19. Participants were aged about 18 to 89 years from 20 to 30 US areas. Participants were placed into cohorts based on the clinical history they reported. Donors of Cohort 3 who recovered were those that had two negative PCRs, clearance, or symptom resolution. Germline CDR1 is LGHNT and CDR2 is FRNRAP. Trimming pared 2 bases from V and 0 bases from J, leaving 5 bases between. CDR3 length: 14 amino acids. The method was immunoSEQ multiplex PCR; TCRdb's version includes in-frame clones alone and lacks a portion of them. The data contain some 250,000 clones, 70% to 90% of them singletons.

The receptor comes from a woman aged 50 to 65 who had recovered from COVID-19. This sequence joins TRBV12-5 and TRBJ1-3; no firm D call. The sample was PBMCs or T cells enriched from blood (not recorded which). The CDR3 nucleotides read TGTGCTAGTGGTTTGTCGGGCTCTGGAAACACCATATATTTT. Translated: CASGLSGSGNTIYF. Variable domain in full (rest from reference TRBV12-5 and TRBJ1-3): DARVTQTPRHKVTEMGQEVTMRCQPILGHNTVFWYRQTMMQGLELLAYFRNRAPLDDSGMPKDRFSAEMPDATLATLKIQPSEPRDSAVYFCASGLSGSGNTIYFGEGSWLTVV.